Each of the 17 T cell receptor beta chains below was sequenced from the same sample in a study of blood T cell repertoires in COVID-19. The protocol was immunoSEQ multiplex PCR, while the TCRdb copy is restricted to in-frame clones and leaves out a portion. The sample consists of fewer than 55,000 clones, roughly 70% of them appearing once. Input material: peripheral blood. Receptors originate from a woman in her 70s with acute or convalescent COVID-19.

V is TRBV4-3 and J is TRBJ1-6; 8 bases are shared with TRBD1. The CDR3 has 14 residues. With V trimmed by 3 bases and J by 9 bases, 4 bases remained unmatched. CDR1 and CDR2 (germline): LGHNA, YSLEER. The CDR3: CASSQDRAGSPLHF. CDR3 in DNA: TGCGCCAGCAGCCAGGACAGGGCCGGTTCACCCCTCCACTTT.

This clone was seen ten or more times. This rearrangement joins TRBV7-3 to TRBJ2-3; 10 positions agree with TRBD2. V trimming: 5 bases; J trimming: 5 bases; junction bases outside the gene matches: 10. CDR3 length: 16 residues. CDR1 SGHTA and CDR2 FQGTGA come from the germline V gene. CDR3 residues: CASSPQAGGLRDTQYF. The CDR3, as DNA: TGTGCCAGCAGCCCACAAGCGGGGGGGCTGCGAGATACGCAGTATTTT.

This sequence joins TRBV14 and TRBJ2-7; D may be TRBD2 (5 bases). Germline-derived CDR1 and CDR2 are SGHDN and FVKESK. Trimming took off 0 bases at V and 5 bases at J, with 14 bases between the two ends. The CDR3 consists of 15 residues. CDR3: CASSQDRGRPHEQYF. The CDR3 DNA reads TGTGCCAGCAGCCAAGATCGGGGTAGACCCCACGAGCAGTACTTC.

The rearrangement links TRBV3-1 (or the pseudogene TRBV3-2) to TRBJ2-5; the D is unclear. The CDR3 contains 11 residues. The V end was cut by 4 bases, the J end by 4 bases, with 4 bases between. Germline assignment: CDR1 LGHDT and CDR2 YNNKEL (reference sequence). In DNA, the CDR3 is TGTGCCAGCAGCCGGGCAGAGACCCAGTACTTC. This codes for CASSRAETQYF.

The rearrangement uses TRBV2 and TRBJ2-3, with D possibly being TRBD2 (5 bases). Deletions cut 4 bases from V and 11 bases from J, with 10 bases between. Germline loops: CDR1 SNHLY, CDR2 FYNNEI. This CDR3 contains 11 residues. For the CDR3, the DNA is TGTGCCAGCAGTGGGGAGACTCTGCAGTATTTT. Translation: CASSGETLQYF.

The table lists this clone with a count of one. The chain combines TRBV27 with TRBJ2-7, with TRBD1 identical over 7 bases. Germline trimming cut 5 bases from V and 5 bases from J; bases unmatched to any gene: 6. The CDR3 runs to 13 residues. Germline-derived CDR1 and CDR2 are MNHEY and SMNVEV (reference sequence). CDR3 sequence reads: CASSDREGDEQYF. DNA for the CDR3: TGTGCCAGCAGTGACAGGGAAGGCGACGAGCAGTACTTC.

The J gene is TRBJ1-2, the V gene TRBV5-5; 7 bases are shared with TRBD1. Germline V lookup: CDR1 SGHKS, CDR2 YYEKEE (reference sequence). The CDR3 runs 13 residues. V was pared by 4 bases and J by 4 bases, with 4 bases of the junction left unmatched. The CDR3: CASSPDRFYGYTF. The CDR3 bases are TGTGCCAGCAGCCCGGACAGGTTCTATGGCTACACCTTC.

CDR3 nucleotide sequence: TGTGCCAGCACCCGCCCAACGGGAAATGAGCAGTTCTTC. This codes for CASTRPTGNEQFF. The chain carries TRBV9 and TRBJ2-1; D might be TRBD2 (5 bases). CDR3 length: 13 amino acids. Germline CDR1 and CDR2: SGDLS and YYNGEE. Deletions cut 6 bases from V and 7 bases from J, with 14 bases between.

The genes are TRBV10-3 and TRBJ1-6; 7 bases are shared with TRBD1. J was trimmed by 7 bases and V by 5 bases; bases with no gene match: 5. CDR1 is ENHRY, CDR2 SYGVKD, per germline. The CDR3 has 14 amino acids. CDR3 loop: CAISPGTENSPLHF. CDR3 DNA sequence: TGTGCCATCAGTCCCGGGACAGAAAATTCACCCCTCCACTTT.

This clone has more than one count but fewer than ten. This sequence joins TRBV4-1 and TRBJ2-5; TRBD1 matches at 10 bases. The CDR3 extends over 15 amino acids. Trimming removed 4 bases from V and 7 bases from J; junction bases left unmatched: 9. Germline CDR1 MGHRA, CDR2 YSYEKL. CDR3 nucleotides: TGCGCCAGCAGCCCAGAAGGACAGGGGGTCAGGACCCAGTACTTC. Amino acids: CASSPEGQGVRTQYF.

This chain connects TRBV10-2 to TRBJ2-3; tentative D call: TRBD2 (6 bases). CDR3 length equals 14 residues. Germline CDR1 and CDR2: WSHSY and SAAADI. V was shortened by 7 bases and J by 4 bases, with 15 bases between the two germline ends. Here the CDR3 reads CASKNLARADTQYF. The CDR3 DNA follows: TGCGCCAGCAAGAACCTAGCGAGGGCAGATACGCAGTATTTT.

The chain couples TRBV5-3 to TRBJ2-2; the D gene is possibly TRBD2 (5 bases). TRBV5-3 belongs to the ORF category, with a function that is uncertain. V dropped 6 bases and J dropped 5 bases, with 23 bases sitting between them. There are 17 residues in the CDR3. CDR3 nucleotides: TGTGCCAGAACTTCGACTAAAGGGAGAAGAGGAACCGGGGAGCTGTTTTTT. Residues: CARTSTKGRRGTGELFF.

This clone has a handful of counts. CDR3 bases: TGTGCCAGCAGGGTCCGGGACTTGAACACTGAAGCTTTCTTT. It yields the protein CASRVRDLNTEAFF. The chain links TRBV5-4 to TRBJ1-1; a possible D gene is TRBD1 (5 bases). The CDR3 extends over 14 amino acids. In germline, CDR1 is SGHNT, CDR2 YYREEE (reference sequence). V lost 5 bases to trimming and J lost 0 bases, with 11 bases between them.

V and J are TRBV30 and TRBJ1-2; D unresolved. V was trimmed by 2 bases and J by 0 bases, leaving 10 bases between them. Germline V gene lookup returns CDR1 GTSNPN and CDR2 SVGIG (reference sequence). The CDR3 length is 14 residues. The CDR3 spells CAWSLPGTNYGYTF. In DNA form, the CDR3 reads TGTGCCTGGAGTCTCCCGGGGACTAACTATGGCTACACCTTC.

The V gene is TRBV28, the J gene TRBJ1-6; 9 bases agree with TRBD1. Unmatched junction bases numbered 9, after V lost 5 bases and J lost 4 bases. Germline V lookup: CDR1 MDHEN, CDR2 SYDVKM. This CDR3 has 17 residues. For the CDR3, the DNA is TGTGCCAGCAGTCCCGTACTACAGGGGGCTTATAATTCACCCCTCCACTTT. It encodes CASSPVLQGAYNSPLHF. Together with reference TRBV28 and TRBJ1-6, the CDR3 gives the full variable domain: DVKVTQSSRYLVKRTGEKVFLECVQDMDHENMFWYRQDPGLGLRLIYFSYDVKMKEKGDIPEGYSVSREKKERFSLILESASTNQTSMYLCASSPVLQGAYNSPLHFGNGTRLTVT.

The chain combines TRBV5-1 with TRBJ1-2; TRBD1 matches at 10 bases. In germline, CDR1 is SGHRS, CDR2 YFSETQ. The CDR3 is made up of 13 amino acids. With 7 bases clipped from V and 3 bases from J, the junction kept 3 bases outside the gene matches. The chain's CDR3 is CASGTGVDYGYTF. The CDR3 coding sequence is TGCGCCAGCGGGACAGGGGTTGACTATGGCTACACCTTC.

V and J are TRBV5-1 and TRBJ2-1, with no clear D. Germline V lookup: CDR1 SGHRS, CDR2 YFSETQ. Trimming removed 0 bases at V and 2 bases at J, with 9 bases between. This CDR3 comprises 15 residues. The CDR3: CASSLVLGPYNEQFF. CDR3 DNA: TGCGCCAGCAGCTTGGTTCTGGGCCCCTACAATGAGCAGTTCTTC. The whole variable domain, filled in from reference TRBV5-1 and TRBJ2-1, reads KAGVTQTPRYLIKTRGQQVTLSCSPISGHRSVSWYQQTPGQGLQFLFEYFSETQRNKGNFPGRFSGRQFSNSRSEMNVSTLELGDSALYLCASSLVLGPYNEQFFGPGTRLTVL.